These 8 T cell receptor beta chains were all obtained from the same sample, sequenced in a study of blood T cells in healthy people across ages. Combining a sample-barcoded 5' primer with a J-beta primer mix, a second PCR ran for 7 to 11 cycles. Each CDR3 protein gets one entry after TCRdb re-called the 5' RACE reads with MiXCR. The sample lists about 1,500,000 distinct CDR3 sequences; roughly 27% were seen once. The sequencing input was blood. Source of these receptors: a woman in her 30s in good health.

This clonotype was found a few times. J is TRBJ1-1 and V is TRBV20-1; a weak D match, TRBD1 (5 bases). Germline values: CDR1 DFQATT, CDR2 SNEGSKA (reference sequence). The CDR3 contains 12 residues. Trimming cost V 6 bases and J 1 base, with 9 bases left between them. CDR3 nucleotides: TGCAGTGCAACCCAGGGGAACACTGAAGCTTTCTTT. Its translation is CSATQGNTEAFF.

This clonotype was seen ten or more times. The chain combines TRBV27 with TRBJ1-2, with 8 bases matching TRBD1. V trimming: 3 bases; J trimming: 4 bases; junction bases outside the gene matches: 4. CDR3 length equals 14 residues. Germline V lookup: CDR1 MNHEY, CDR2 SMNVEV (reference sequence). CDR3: CASSFQGAGYGYTF. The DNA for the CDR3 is TGTGCCAGCAGTTTTCAGGGGGCTGGCTATGGCTACACCTTC.

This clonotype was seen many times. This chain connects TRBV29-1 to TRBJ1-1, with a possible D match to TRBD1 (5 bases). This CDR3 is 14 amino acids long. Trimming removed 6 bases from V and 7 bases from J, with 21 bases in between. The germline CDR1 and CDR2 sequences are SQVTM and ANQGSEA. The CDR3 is CSVVEALGGIEAFF. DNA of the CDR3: TGCAGCGTCGTAGAGGCGCTGGGGGGGATTGAAGCTTTCTTT.

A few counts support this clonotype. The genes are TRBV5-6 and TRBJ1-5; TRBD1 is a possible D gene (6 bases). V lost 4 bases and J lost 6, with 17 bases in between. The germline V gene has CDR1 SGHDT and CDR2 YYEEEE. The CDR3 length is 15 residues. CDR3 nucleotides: TGTGCCAGCAGCGCGGGACACGGTAGTTCTCAGCCCCAGCATTTT. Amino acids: CASSAGHGSSQPQHF. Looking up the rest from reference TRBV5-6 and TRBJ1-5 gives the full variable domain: DAGVTQSPTHLIKTRGQQVTLRCSPKSGHDTVSWYQQALGQGPQFIFQYYEEEERQRGNFPDRFSGHQFPNYSSELNVNALLLGDSALYLCASSAGHGSSQPQHFGDGTRLSIL.

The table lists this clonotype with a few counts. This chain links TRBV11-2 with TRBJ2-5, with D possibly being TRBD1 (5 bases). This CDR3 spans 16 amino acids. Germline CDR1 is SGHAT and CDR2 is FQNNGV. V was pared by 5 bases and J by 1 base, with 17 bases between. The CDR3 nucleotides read TGTGCCAGCAGCCCTTCTCGCGGACACCTCCAAGAGACCCAGTACTTC. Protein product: CASSPSRGHLQETQYF.

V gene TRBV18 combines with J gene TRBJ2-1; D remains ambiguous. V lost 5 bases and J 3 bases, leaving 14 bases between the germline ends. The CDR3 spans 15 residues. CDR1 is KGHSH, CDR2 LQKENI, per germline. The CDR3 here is CASSSSWTGYNEQFF. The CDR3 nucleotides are TGTGCCAGCTCATCCTCTTGGACGGGCTACAATGAGCAGTTCTTC.

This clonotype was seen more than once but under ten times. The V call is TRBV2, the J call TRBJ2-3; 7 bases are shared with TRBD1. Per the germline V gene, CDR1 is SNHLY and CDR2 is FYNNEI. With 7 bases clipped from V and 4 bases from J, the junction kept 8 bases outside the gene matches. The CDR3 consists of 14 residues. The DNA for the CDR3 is TGTGCCAGCACCCGAGACAGGGATGCAGATACGCAGTATTTT. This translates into CASTRDRDADTQYF.

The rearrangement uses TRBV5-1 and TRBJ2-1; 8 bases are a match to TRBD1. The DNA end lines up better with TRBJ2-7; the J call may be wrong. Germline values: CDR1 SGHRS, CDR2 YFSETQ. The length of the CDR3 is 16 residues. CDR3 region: CASSLVTGGSYNEQYF. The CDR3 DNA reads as TGCGCCAGCAGCTTGGTTACAGGGGGATCCTACAATGAGCAGTACTTC.